Listed below are T cell receptor beta chains from one sample, sequenced in a study of graft-versus-host responses after intestinal transplantation. These TCRs are of unknown antigen specificity. Profiling relied on immunoSEQ multiplex PCR, and the TCRdb table lists in-frame clones only, not all of them. The table includes 80,000 to 100,000 clones, more than 85% detected once. Sequencing was performed on unstimulated CD4+ T cells sorted from spleen or lymph node cells, taken before intestinal transplant. All receptors come from a human donor who received an intestinal transplant. Both conserved end residues are part of each CDR3. The order of the fields is V gene, clone size, D gene, J gene, CDR3 DNA, CDR3 protein. The D gene is left open where the match is weak. Size values are once, few and many counts, or a class for expanded clones, and some rows have none.

V: TRBV30; size: -; D: -; J: TRBJ1-5; DNA: TGTGCCTGGAGTGTCGTAGGAACCAGGAATCAGCCCCAGCATTTT; CDR3: CAWSVVGTRNQPQHF
V: TRBV5-1; size: -; D: -; J: TRBJ2-3; DNA: TGCGCCAGCAGCACTGCCCCGACTAGCACAGATACGCAGTATTTT; CDR3: CASSTAPTSTDTQYF
V: TRBV29-1; size: -; D: TRBD1; J: TRBJ2-7; DNA: TGCAGCGCCGAGGACAGGTACGAGCAGTACTTC; CDR3: CSAEDRYEQYF
V: TRBV9; size: -; D: -; J: TRBJ2-3; DNA: TGTGCCAGCAGCCAACATGGAGATACGCAGTATTTT; CDR3: CASSQHGDTQYF
V: TRBV2; size: -; D: -; J: TRBJ1-1; DNA: TGTGCCAGCATGAATCAGGGATACACTGAAGCTTTCTTT; CDR3: CASMNQGYTEAFF
V: TRBV7-7; size: -; D: TRBD1; J: TRBJ2-5; DNA: TGTGCCAGCAGCTTAGCGACGACAGGGAAAGGGACCCAGTACTTC; CDR3: CASSLATTGKGTQYF
V: TRBV2; size: -; D: -; J: TRBJ2-4; DNA: TGTGCCTCCCACGAGGGCCCCGGCGCCAAAAACATTCAGTACTTC; CDR3: CASHEGPGAKNIQYF
V: TRBV7-9; size: once; D: TRBD2; J: TRBJ2-5; DNA: TGTGCCCTAGCCGGGACTAGCGGCAAAGAGACCCAGTACTTC; CDR3: CALAGTSGKETQYF
V: TRBV5-1; size: -; D: -; J: TRBJ2-5; DNA: TGCGCCAGCAGCTTCACCACGAGCCAAGAGACCCAGTACTTC; CDR3: CASSFTTSQETQYF
V: TRBV5-5; size: once; D: -; J: TRBJ2-5; DNA: TGTGCCAGCAGTCTGGAGGGCCTGGGGGAGACCCAGTACTTC; CDR3: CASSLEGLGETQYF
V: TRBV18; size: -; D: -; J: TRBJ1-1; DNA: TGTGCCAGCTCACCACAGGGAGGGAACACTGAAGCTTTCTTT; CDR3: CASSPQGGNTEAFF
V: TRBV7-2; size: -; D: -; J: TRBJ2-7; DNA: TGTGCCAGCAGCGGCCTTACGTGGGAGCAGTACTTC; CDR3: CASSGLTWEQYF
V: TRBV6-5; size: -; D: -; J: TRBJ1-2; DNA: TGTGCCAGCAGTTACGAAGCAGGGTTTGTGGGGGGCTACACCTTC; CDR3: CASSYEAGFVGGYTF
V: TRBV5-1; size: once; D: -; J: TRBJ2-7; DNA: TGCGCCAGCAGCTTGGACAGGGAACTTCGTTACGAGCAGTACTTC; CDR3: CASSLDRELRYEQYF
V: TRBV18; size: -; D: TRBD1; J: TRBJ1-2; DNA: TGTGCCAGCTCAGCGAGACAGGGCTCCAACTATGGCTACACCTTC; CDR3: CASSARQGSNYGYTF
V: TRBV28; size: -; D: -; J: TRBJ1-5; DNA: TGTGCCAGCAGTTTAGCCGGTTTTCGACAGCCCCAGCATTTT; CDR3: CASSLAGFRQPQHF
V: TRBV27; size: -; D: TRBD2; J: TRBJ2-3; DNA: TGTGCCAGCAGGCTAAGAGCTAGCGGGGTGACCACAGATACGCAGTATTTT; CDR3: CASRLRASGVTTDTQYF
V: TRBV7-2; size: -; D: TRBD1; J: TRBJ1-2; DNA: TGTGCCAGCAGCCCGAAGGGACAGGGCGTCTATGGCTACACCTTC; CDR3: CASSPKGQGVYGYTF
V: TRBV5-1; size: -; D: TRBD1; J: TRBJ2-3; DNA: TGCGCCAGCACCTCGACAGGGGGCTTTAGGACAGATACGCAGTATTTT; CDR3: CASTSTGGFRTDTQYF
V: TRBV5-1; size: once; D: TRBD1; J: TRBJ2-7; DNA: TGCGCCAGCAGTCAAAGTCCGGGACAGGGGTCCGAGCAGTACTTC; CDR3: CASSQSPGQGSEQYF
V: TRBV29-1; size: -; D: -; J: TRBJ2-4; DNA: TGCAGCGCTACCCCTTCCGTCGGTATTGGCATTCAGTACTTC; CDR3: CSATPSVGIGIQYF
V: TRBV4-3; size: -; D: -; J: TRBJ2-5; DNA: TGCGCCAGCAGCCAAGTCATCAAGGGGCGGGAGACCCAGTACTTC; CDR3: CASSQVIKGRETQYF
V: TRBV28; size: -; D: -; J: TRBJ1-3; DNA: TGTGCCAGCAGTTTCAGGGGAAACACCATATATTTT; CDR3: CASSFRGNTIYF
V: TRBV30; size: -; D: -; J: TRBJ1-2; DNA: TGTGCCTGGTGCCACTATGCCAACTATGGCTACACCTTC; CDR3: CAWCHYANYGYTF
V: TRBV12-5; size: -; D: -; J: TRBJ1-5; DNA: TGTGCTAGTGGTTTGACAGGCCCGGCGGGCAATCAGCCCCAGCATTTT; CDR3: CASGLTGPAGNQPQHF
V: TRBV9; size: -; D: TRBD1; J: TRBJ2-6; DNA: TGTGCCAGCAGCGCCCGACAGGGGGGGTACTCTGGGGCCAACGTCCTGACTTTC; CDR3: CASSARQGGYSGANVLTF
V: TRBV2; size: few; D: TRBD1; J: TRBJ1-6; DNA: TGTGCCAGCAGTGAAGGGGACAGGGCCTATAATTCACCCCTCCACTTT; CDR3: CASSEGDRAYNSPLHF
V: TRBV9; size: -; D: -; J: TRBJ2-2; DNA: TGTGCCAGCAGCGTCGGCCAGGCCCCGAACACCGGGGAGCTGTTTTTT; CDR3: CASSVGQAPNTGELFF
V: TRBV30; size: -; D: -; J: TRBJ1-5; DNA: TGTGCCTGGAGTGCTTGGGTGCCTTCACCCGAGGGAAGCAATCAGCCCCAGCATTTT; CDR3: CAWSAWVPSPEGSNQPQHF